These T cell receptor beta chains were read from a single sample in a study of blood T cell repertoires in COVID-19. Only in-frame clones appear in the TCRdb table, and some are missing; sequencing was by immunoSEQ multiplex PCR. The repertoire holds 100,000 or so clones, with more than 85% as singletons. Sequencing was performed on peripheral blood. The source is a human donor with acute or convalescent COVID-19. The donor label of this sample is uncertain. CDR3s include the opening cysteine and the closing phenylalanine or tryptophan. D genes are given only for firm matches. Size is stated for part of the rows, as once, few or many counts, or as a class when the clone is expanded.

V	D	size	J	DNA	CDR3
TRBV29-1	.	.	TRBJ2-3	TGCAGCACCCGACACACAGATACGCAGTATTTT	CSTRHTDTQYF
TRBV4-1	.	.	TRBJ2-5	TGCGCCAGCAGCCAAGTTCCCTACGTCCAAGAGACCCAGTACTTC	CASSQVPYVQETQYF
TRBV5-4	TRBD2	.	TRBJ2-3	TGTGCCAGCAGCTTGGGATTGGCCAGCCGGCGGACTAGCAGATCAGATACGCAGTATTTT	CASSLGLASRRTSRSDTQYF
TRBV6-5	TRBD1	.	TRBJ2-7	TGTGCCAGCAGCTCTGGGACAGGAGGGCCTTACGAGCAGTACTTC	CASSSGTGGPYEQYF
TRBV18	TRBD1	.	TRBJ1-3	TGTGCCAGCTCAAGCACGACAGGGTTCGGAAACACCATATATTTT	CASSSTTGFGNTIYF
TRBV7-9	.	few	TRBJ1-1	TGTGCCAGCAGCTTGGTAGGGGGTGGGAACACTGAAGCTTTCTTT	CASSLVGGGNTEAFF
TRBV30	TRBD2	.	TRBJ2-5	TGTGCCTGGAGCAAAGTAAGCGGGGAAGAGACCCAGTACTTC	CAWSKVSGEETQYF
TRBV7-2	TRBD1	few	TRBJ1-1	TGTGCCAGCAGTCAAAGTACGGGACAGCGTAAAGCTTTCTTT	CASSQSTGQRKAFF
TRBV4-3	.	.	TRBJ1-2	TGCGCCAGCAGCCAAGAAGGATCGGGGTTCGGCTATGGCTACACCTTC	CASSQEGSGFGYGYTF
TRBV5-1	.	.	TRBJ1-3	TGCGCCAGCAGCTTTGACAGAAACACCATATATTTT	CASSFDRNTIYF
TRBV2	TRBD1	.	TRBJ2-5	TGTGCCAGCAGTCCTAGGACAGGGGCACAAGAGACCCAGTACTTC	CASSPRTGAQETQYF
TRBV2	TRBD1	.	TRBJ1-1	TGTGCCAGCCATCGACGGACAGGGGGTTACACTGAAGCTTTCTTT	CASHRRTGGYTEAFF
TRBV4-2	TRBD1	.	TRBJ1-2	TGTGCCAGCAGCCAAGAGACAGGGGCCAACTATGGCTACACCTTC	CASSQETGANYGYTF
TRBV5-1	TRBD1	.	TRBJ2-5	TGCGCCAGCAGCACCCAGACAGGGGGCTCGGGGGAGACCCAGTACTTC	CASSTQTGGSGETQYF
TRBV6-5	TRBD1	once	TRBJ1-2	TGTGCCAGCAGCGCACAGGGGGGCGGCTATGGCTACACCTTC	CASSAQGGGYGYTF
TRBV18	TRBD1	.	TRBJ1-1	TGTGCCAGCTCACCACAGGGGGCCACTGAAGCTTTCTTT	CASSPQGATEAFF
TRBV28	.	.	TRBJ2-2	TGTGCCAGCAGTTTGGGGGGGCAGGGAACCGGGGAGCTGTTTTTT	CASSLGGQGTGELFF
TRBV6-5	TRBD1	.	TRBJ1-2	TGTGCCAGCAGTTACTCGTACACAGGGGACTTCTATGGCTACACCTTC	CASSYSYTGDFYGYTF
TRBV3-1/TRBV3-2	TRBD1	.	TRBJ2-5	TGTGCCAGCACCTTCGGGACAGGGAATCAAGAGACCCAGTACTTC	CASTFGTGNQETQYF
TRBV24-1	.	few	TRBJ1-1	TGTGCCACCAGTGAACGGACAGCCGGGGAACCTGAAGCTTTCTTT	CATSERTAGEPEAFF
TRBV19	TRBD1	few	TRBJ1-2	TGTGCCAGTAGGCCCCGGGACAGAGCCTATGGCTACACCTTC	CASRPRDRAYGYTF
TRBV6-5	.	.	TRBJ2-5	TGTGCCAGCAGACGAGGGTACCAAGAGACCCAGTACTTC	CASRRGYQETQYF
TRBV6-5	TRBD1	.	TRBJ2-7	TGTGCCAGGGGGGACAGGGGAACCCCCTACGAGCAGTACTTC	CARGDRGTPYEQYF
TRBV10-3	.	.	TRBJ2-1	TGTGCCATCAGTGGTCGACGTGGGGAGAACAGGGTTGACAATGAGCAGTTCTTC	CAISGRRGENRVDNEQFF
TRBV19	.	.	TRBJ2-2	TGTGCCAGTAGTCAGCTAGTGACCGGGGAGCTGTTTTTT	CASSQLVTGELFF
TRBV21-1	.	.	TRBJ1-5	TGTGCCAGCACCACGAATACAGGGGGGAGCAATCAGCCCCAGCATTTT	CASTTNTGGSNQPQHF
TRBV19	TRBD2	.	TRBJ2-7	TGTGCCAGTAGACTCGGGGGGAATATGGCTTACGAGCAGTACTTC	CASRLGGNMAYEQYF
TRBV6-5	.	once	TRBJ2-7	TGTGCCAGCAGTTACTCGAGTACCAGGGTGGCCTACGAGCAGTACTTC	CASSYSSTRVAYEQYF